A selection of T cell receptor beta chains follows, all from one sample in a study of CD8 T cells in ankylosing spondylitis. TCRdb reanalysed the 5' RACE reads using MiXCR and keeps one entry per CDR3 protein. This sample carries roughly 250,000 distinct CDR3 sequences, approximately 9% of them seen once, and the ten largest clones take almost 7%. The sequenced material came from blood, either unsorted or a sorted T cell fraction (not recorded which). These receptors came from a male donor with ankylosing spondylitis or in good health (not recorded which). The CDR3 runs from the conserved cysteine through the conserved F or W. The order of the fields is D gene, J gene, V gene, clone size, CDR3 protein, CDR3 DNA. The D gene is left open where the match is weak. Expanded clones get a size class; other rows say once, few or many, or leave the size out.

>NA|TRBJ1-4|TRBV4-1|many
CASSTWTVVNEKLFF
TGCGCCAGCAGCACGTGGACGGTCGTTAATGAAAAACTGTTTTTT
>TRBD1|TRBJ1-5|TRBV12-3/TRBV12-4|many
CASSPRDRLDQPQHF
TGTGCCAGCAGTCCCCGGGACAGGCTCGATCAGCCCCAGCATTTT
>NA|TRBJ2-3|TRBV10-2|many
CASGSQGTTDTQYF
TGCGCCAGCGGGTCTCAGGGGACCACAGATACGCAGTATTTT
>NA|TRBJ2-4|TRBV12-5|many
CASGLSGAKNIQYF
TGTGCTAGTGGTTTGTCGGGAGCCAAAAACATTCAGTACTTC
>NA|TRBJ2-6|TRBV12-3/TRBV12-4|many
CASSLEGVVKTGANVLTF
TGTGCCAGCAGTTTAGAAGGGGTCGTGAAGACTGGGGCCAACGTCCTGACTTTC
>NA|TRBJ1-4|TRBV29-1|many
CSVHGATNEKLFF
TGCAGCGTTCACGGTGCAACTAATGAAAAACTGTTTTTT
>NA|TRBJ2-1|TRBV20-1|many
CSARKPGLAYTYNEQFF
TGCAGTGCCCGAAAGCCAGGTCTAGCCTATACGTACAATGAGCAGTTCTTC
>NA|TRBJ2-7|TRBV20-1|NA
CCARGEGNPSYEQYF
TGCTGTGCTAGAGGAGAAGGGAATCCCTCCTACGAGCAGTACTTC
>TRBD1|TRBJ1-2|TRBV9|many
CASSVGRTGANYGYTF
TGTGCCAGCAGCGTAGGCAGGACAGGGGCCAACTATGGCTACACCTTC
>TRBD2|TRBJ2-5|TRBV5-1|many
CASKLAGDGETQYF
TGCGCCAGCAAGCTAGCGGGAGATGGGGAGACCCAGTACTTC
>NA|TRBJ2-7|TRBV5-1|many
CASSTGLTGYEQYF
TGCGCCAGCAGCACGGGACTGACGGGCTACGAGCAGTACTTC
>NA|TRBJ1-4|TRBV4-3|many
CASSQQTGTNEKLFF
TGCGCCAGCAGCCAACAAACAGGGACTAATGAAAAACTGTTTTTT
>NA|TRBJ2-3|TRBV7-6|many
CASSSHRSGSTDTQYF
TGTGCCAGCAGCTCCCATCGGAGCGGGAGCACAGATACGCAGTATTTT
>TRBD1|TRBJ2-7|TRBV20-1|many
CSARDRGQPRSYEQYF
TGCAGTGCTAGAGATCGGGGACAGCCTCGCTCCTACGAGCAGTACTTC
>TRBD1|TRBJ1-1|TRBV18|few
CASSPAPGTVNTEAFF
TGTGCCAGCTCACCAGCTCCCGGGACAGTGAACACTGAAGCTTTCTTT
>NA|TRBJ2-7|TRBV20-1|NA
CSASLRPGGHEQYF
TGCAGTGCTAGCCTCCGGCCGGGGGGCCACGAGCAGTACTTC
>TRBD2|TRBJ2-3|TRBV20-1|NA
CCARYGGLAEITDTQYF
TGCTGTGCTAGATATGGGGGACTAGCGGAAATCACAGATACGCAGTATTTT
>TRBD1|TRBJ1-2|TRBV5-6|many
CASSLNRGNYGYTF
TGTGCCAGCAGCTTGAACAGGGGAAACTATGGCTACACCTTC
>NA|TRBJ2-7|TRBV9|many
CASSSGLGAYEQYF
TGTGCCAGCAGCTCTGGACTGGGGGCCTACGAGCAGTACTTC
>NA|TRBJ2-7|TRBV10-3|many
CAITPDEGYSYEQYF
TGTGCCATCACCCCGGACGAGGGTTACTCCTACGAGCAGTACTTC
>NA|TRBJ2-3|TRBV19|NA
CASRRAGLATDTQYF
TGTGCCAGTAGGCGAGCAGGGTTGGCCACAGATACGCAGTATTTT
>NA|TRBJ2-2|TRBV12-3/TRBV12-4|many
CASRTQNTGELFF
TGTGCCAGCAGGACTCAGAACACCGGGGAGCTGTTTTTT
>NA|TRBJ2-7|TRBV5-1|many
CASSLTGPPYEQYF
TGCGCCAGCAGCTTGACTGGCCCGCCCTACGAGCAGTACTTC
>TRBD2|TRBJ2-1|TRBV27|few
CASSQTSGAFNGGFF
TGTGCCAGCAGTCAGACTAGCGGGGCCTTTAATGGGGGGTTCTTC
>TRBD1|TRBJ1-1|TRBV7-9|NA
CASSPRTGGYTEAFF
TGTGCCAGCAGCCCCCGGACAGGGGGTTACACTGAAGCTTTCTTT
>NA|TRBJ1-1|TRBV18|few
CASSPSGRRLNTEAFF
TGTGCCAGCTCACCTTCAGGAAGGCGCTTGAACACTGAAGCTTTCTTT
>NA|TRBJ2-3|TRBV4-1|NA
CASSQEGPYSTDTQYF
TGCGCCAGCAGCCAAGAGGGTCCCTATAGCACAGATACGCAGTATTTT
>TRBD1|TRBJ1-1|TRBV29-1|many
CSVARGAGNTEAFF
TGCAGCGTGGCCAGGGGGGCGGGAAACACTGAAGCTTTCTTT
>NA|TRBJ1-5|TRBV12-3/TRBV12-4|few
CASSFDQGQPQHF
TGTGCCAGCAGTTTCGATCAGGGGCAGCCCCAGCATTTT
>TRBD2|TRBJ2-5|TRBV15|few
CATSLWGLGIETQYF
TGTGCCACCAGCCTGTGGGGACTAGGGATAGAGACCCAGTACTTC
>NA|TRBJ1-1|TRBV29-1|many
CSVGGPKETEAFF
TGCAGCGTTGGAGGGCCCAAGGAGACAGAAGCTTTCTTT
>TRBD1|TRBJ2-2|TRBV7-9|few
CASSFRTGKDTGELFF
TGTGCCAGCAGCTTCCGGACAGGGAAGGACACCGGGGAGCTGTTTTTT
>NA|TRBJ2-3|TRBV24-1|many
CATSGRTTSTDTQYF
TGTGCCACCAGTGGCCGTACTACTAGCACAGATACGCAGTATTTT
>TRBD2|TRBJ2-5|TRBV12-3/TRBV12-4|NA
CASSRDSGATETQYF
TGTGCCAGCAGTCGAGATAGCGGGGCGACAGAGACCCAGTACTTC
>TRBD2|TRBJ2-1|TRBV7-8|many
CASSFRLAGGYEQFF
TGTGCCAGCAGCTTTCGGCTAGCGGGAGGGTATGAGCAGTTCTTC
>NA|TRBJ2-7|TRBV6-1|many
CASSEVSGPSNEEQYF
TGTGCCAGCAGTGAAGTCTCAGGCCCATCTAATGAGGAGCAGTACTTC